This T cell receptor beta chain was identified in a study of long-term antiretroviral therapy in people with HIV. General study results and limits: Despite increasing after ART, diversity remained lower than that of transplant donor controls. Relative to control repertoires, HIV repertoires exhibited narrower CDR3 length ranges. Collection spanned 2004 to 2017; ART regimens may be less effective than current ones.

As concerns this clone: The antigen is undetermined.

It was version v3.0 of the immunoSEQ assay that was run at survey level. Clones were read by immunoSEQ multiplex PCR, and TCRdb kept only the in-frame ones, dropping some. In the table there are some 30,000 clones, roughly 92% of which are singletons. The CDR3 consists of 14 residues. V lost 2 bases, J lost 4 bases, and 11 bases lay in between. From germline, CDR1 is SGDLS and CDR2 YYNGEE. Specimens retained about 1-11 million cryopreserved PBMC preceding DNA extraction. J is TRBJ2-3 and V is TRBV9, with D tentatively TRBD1 or TRBD2 (5 bases each). Sequencing used unsorted PBMCs, obtained 3.1 years after starting antiretroviral therapy. The source is a man aged 18 to 30 with HIV. The CDR3 nucleotides are TGTGCCAGCAGCGTGGGACCCCGCTCAGATACGCAGTATTTT. Translation gives CASSVGPRSDTQYF.